This T cell receptor beta chain was recorded in a study of metastatic and nonmetastatic thyroid tumors. Until they underwent thyroid surgery, no patient had received any treatment. TCRdb re-called the PCR reads via MiXCR. The sample lists about 53,000 clones; 20% were seen once. This clone came up many times. The receptor comes from a female donor with papillary thyroid cancer or a benign thyroid nodule (not recorded which). Some clones in this sample may be carry-over from other donors' samples. The material sequenced was blood.

CDR3 protein: CASSQDGAILGANYGYTF. The CDR3 DNA is TGTGCCAGCAGCCAAGATGGCGCAATTTTAGGAGCAAACTATGGCTACACCTTC. The J gene is TRBJ1-2, the V gene TRBV14; D unresolved. The V gene's germline CDR1 is SGHDN and CDR2 FVKESK. Trimming pared 0 bases from V and 2 bases from J, leaving 19 bases between. The CDR3 is 18 amino acids.